Listed here are 2 T cell receptor beta chains from one sample, sequenced in a study of T cells in Graves' hyperthyroidism and ophthalmopathy. Amplification of TCR beta CDR3 regions was performed using RNA transcripts as template. TCR CDR3 underwent first-round RT-PCR with the HTBI primer set. TCRdb ran MiXCR on the multiplex PCR reads and lists one entry per CDR3 protein. The sample has hundreds of thousands of distinct CDR3 sequences, just under 20% seen once. Sequenced material: blood. Every receptor here comes from a man aged 35 to 55 with Graves' ophthalmopathy.

The sample holds a few counts of this clonotype. The genes are TRBV6-1 and TRBJ2-2, with 11 bases matching TRBD2. Trimming at V came to 5 bases and at J to 6 bases, leaving 8 bases not matched to a gene. The CDR3 is made up of 16 amino acids. Germline V lookup: CDR1 MNHNS, CDR2 SASEGT. CDR3: CASSLSGRGAAGELFF. The CDR3 nucleotides read TGTGCCAGCAGTCTTAGCGGGAGGGGGGCCGCCGGGGAGCTGTTTTTT.

The gene calls are TRBV5-8 and TRBJ2-3; no clear D gene. This CDR3 has 14 residues. Between the trimmed V and J ends, which lost 0 bases and 6 bases, there was a span of 11 bases. Germline V gene data show CDR1 as SGHTS and CDR2 as YDEGEE. Here the CDR3 DNA reads TGTGCCAGCAGCTTGGGCGCATATGGGGATACGCAGTATTTT. Translating gives CASSLGAYGDTQYF.